A single T cell receptor (beta chain) is shown here with its context. Its antigen is not known. Assay used: immunoSEQ multiplex PCR; TCRdb lists only in-frame clones, some missing. The sample consists of approximately 210,000 clones, over 60% of them appearing once. This sample is drawn from a study of cytotoxic CD8 clonotypes in ibrutinib-treated CLL. Whole-study context: Response samples were obtained once patients had received a median about 12 months of treatment, range 6 to 36. Average yields of about 260,000 productive templates and 80,000 to 95,000 productive rearrangements characterized the samples. The study's findings and limits: Public clonotypes showed up rarely, and on treatment they shrank or held steady. Baseline-level clonality went beyond age-matched healthy donors and moved in step with circulating CD8+ T-cell counts.

V lost 4 bases and J lost 6; bases outside the gene matches: 5. CDR1 and CDR2 from the germline V gene are SQVTM and ANQGSEA. The CDR3 sequence is 15 residues long. This material consisted of PBMCs, taken after 24 months of ibrutinib treatment. The receptor's source is a human donor with chronic lymphocytic leukemia. V is TRBV29-1 and J is TRBJ2-2; the match to TRBD2 covers 13 bases. CDR3: CSVGTSGSRAGELFF. CDR3 coding DNA: TGCAGCGTTGGGACTAGCGGGAGTAGGGCCGGGGAGCTGTTTTTT.